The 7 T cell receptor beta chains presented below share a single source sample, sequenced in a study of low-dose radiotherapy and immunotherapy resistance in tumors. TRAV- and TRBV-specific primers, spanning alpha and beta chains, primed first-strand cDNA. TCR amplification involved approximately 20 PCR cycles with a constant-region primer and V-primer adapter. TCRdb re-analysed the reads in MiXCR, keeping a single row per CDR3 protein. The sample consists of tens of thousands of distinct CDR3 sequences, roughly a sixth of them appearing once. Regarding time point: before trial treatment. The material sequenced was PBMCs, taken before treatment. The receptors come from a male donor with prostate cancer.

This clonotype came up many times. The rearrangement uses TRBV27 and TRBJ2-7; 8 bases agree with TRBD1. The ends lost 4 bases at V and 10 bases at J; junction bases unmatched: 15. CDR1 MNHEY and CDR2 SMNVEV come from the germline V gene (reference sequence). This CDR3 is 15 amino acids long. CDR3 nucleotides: TGTGCCAGCAGTTCCTCCGGGACAGGTAGCGTTGGACAGTACTTC. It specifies CASSSSGTGSVGQYF.

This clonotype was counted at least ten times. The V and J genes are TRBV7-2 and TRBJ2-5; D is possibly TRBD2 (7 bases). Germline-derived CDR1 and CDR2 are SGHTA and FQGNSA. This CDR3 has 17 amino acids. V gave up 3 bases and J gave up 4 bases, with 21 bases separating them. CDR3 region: CASSFSGPGGGGETQYF. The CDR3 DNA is TGTGCCAGCAGCTTCTCGGGGCCAGGCGGGGGCGGAGAGACCCAGTACTTC.

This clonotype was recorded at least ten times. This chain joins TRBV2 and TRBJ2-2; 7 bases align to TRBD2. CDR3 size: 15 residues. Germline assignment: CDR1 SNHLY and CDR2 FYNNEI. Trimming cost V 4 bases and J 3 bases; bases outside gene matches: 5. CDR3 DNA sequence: TGTGCCAGCAGTGGGGGAGGGGCTTACACCGGGGAGCTGTTTTTT. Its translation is CASSGGGAYTGELFF. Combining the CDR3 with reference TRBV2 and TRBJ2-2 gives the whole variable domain EPEVTQTPSHQVTQMGQEVILRCVPISNHLYFYWYRQILGQKVEFLVSFYNNEISEKSEIFDDQFSVERPDGSNFTLKIRSTKLEDSAMYFCASSGGGAYTGELFFGEGSRLTVL.

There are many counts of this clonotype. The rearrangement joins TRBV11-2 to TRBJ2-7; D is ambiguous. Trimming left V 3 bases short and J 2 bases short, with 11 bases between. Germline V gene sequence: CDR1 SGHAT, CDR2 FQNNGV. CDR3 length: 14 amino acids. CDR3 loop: CASSFSFGPYEQYF. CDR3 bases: TGTGCCAGCAGCTTCTCGTTTGGGCCCTACGAGCAGTACTTC.

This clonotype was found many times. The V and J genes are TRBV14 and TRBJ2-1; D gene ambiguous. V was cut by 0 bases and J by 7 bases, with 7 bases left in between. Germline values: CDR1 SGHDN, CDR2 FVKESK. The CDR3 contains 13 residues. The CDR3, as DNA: TGTGCCAGCAGCCAAGAAAGTGAGAATGAGCAGTTCTTC. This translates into CASSQESENEQFF.

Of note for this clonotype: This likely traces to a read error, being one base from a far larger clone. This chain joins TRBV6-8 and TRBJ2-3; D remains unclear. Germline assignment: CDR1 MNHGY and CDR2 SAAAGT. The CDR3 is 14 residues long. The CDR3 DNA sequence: TGTACCAGCAGTGAGTATCAGCACACAGATACGCAGTATTTT. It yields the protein CTSSEYQHTDTQYF.

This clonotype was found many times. The CDR3 here is CASRPDGGDTFSYEQYF. The CDR3 DNA is TGTGCCAGCAGACCGGACGGCGGGGATACCTTCTCCTACGAGCAGTACTTC. This chain joins TRBV27 and TRBJ2-7; possible D gene TRBD2, 6 bases. Trimming took 6 bases from V and 0 from J, leaving 21 bases between them. The CDR3 sequence is 17 residues long. Germline CDR1 MNHEY, CDR2 SMNVEV (reference sequence).